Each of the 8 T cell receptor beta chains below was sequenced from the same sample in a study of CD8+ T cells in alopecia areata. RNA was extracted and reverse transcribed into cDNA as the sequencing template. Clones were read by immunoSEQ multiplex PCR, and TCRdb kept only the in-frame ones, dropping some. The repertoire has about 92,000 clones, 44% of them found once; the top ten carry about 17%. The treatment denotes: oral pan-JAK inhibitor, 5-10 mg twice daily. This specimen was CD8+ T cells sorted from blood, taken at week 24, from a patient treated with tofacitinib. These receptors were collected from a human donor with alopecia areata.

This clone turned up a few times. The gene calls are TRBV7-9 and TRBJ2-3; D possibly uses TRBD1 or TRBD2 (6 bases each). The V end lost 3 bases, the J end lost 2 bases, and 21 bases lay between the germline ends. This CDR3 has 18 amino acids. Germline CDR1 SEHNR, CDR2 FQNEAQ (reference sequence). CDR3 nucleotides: TGTGCCAGCAGCTTGACTCCGGGGACACTAGCCCTCACAGATACGCAGTATTTT. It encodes CASSLTPGTLALTDTQYF.

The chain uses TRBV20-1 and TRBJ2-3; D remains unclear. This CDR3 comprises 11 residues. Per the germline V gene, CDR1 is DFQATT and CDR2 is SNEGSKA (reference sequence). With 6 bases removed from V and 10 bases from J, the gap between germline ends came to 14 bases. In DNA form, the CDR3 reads TGCAGTGCCGAACAGTTACCGCCGCAGTATTTT. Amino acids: CSAEQLPPQYF.

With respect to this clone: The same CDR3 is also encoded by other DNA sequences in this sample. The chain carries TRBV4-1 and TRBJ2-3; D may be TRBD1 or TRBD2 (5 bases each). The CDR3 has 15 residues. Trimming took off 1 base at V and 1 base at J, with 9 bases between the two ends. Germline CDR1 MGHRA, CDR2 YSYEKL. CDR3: CASSQVEGRTDTQYF. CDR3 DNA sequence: TGCGCCAGCAGCCAAGTTGAGGGACGCACAGATACGCAGTATTTT.

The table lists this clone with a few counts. The CDR3 sequence: CASSASSGRGTDTQYF. The CDR3 region has the DNA TGTGCCAGCAGTGCCTCTAGCGGGAGAGGTACAGATACGCAGTATTTT. The chain couples TRBV6-4 to TRBJ2-3; 10 positions match TRBD2. The CDR3 runs 16 residues. Germline CDR1 and CDR2: MRHNA and SNTAGT. J gave up 3 bases and V 4 bases, and 7 bases lay outside the gene matches.

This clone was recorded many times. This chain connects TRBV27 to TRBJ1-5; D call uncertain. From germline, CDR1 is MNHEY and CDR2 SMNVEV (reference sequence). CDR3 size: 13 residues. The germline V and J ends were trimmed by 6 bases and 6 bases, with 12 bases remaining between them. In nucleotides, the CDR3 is TGTGCCAGCAGCTGGGGTACGGGTCAGCCCCAGCATTTT. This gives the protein CASSWGTGQPQHF.

The CDR3: CAWTISRTGAYGYTF. CDR3 nucleotide sequence: TGTGCCTGGACCATATCCCGGACAGGGGCCTATGGCTACACCTTC. The chain has TRBV30 and TRBJ1-2, with 9 bases fitting TRBD1. Looked up from germline, CDR1 is GTSNPN and CDR2 is SVGIG (reference sequence). Germline trimming cut 4 bases from V and 4 bases from J; bases unmatched to any gene: 10. The CDR3 consists of 15 residues.

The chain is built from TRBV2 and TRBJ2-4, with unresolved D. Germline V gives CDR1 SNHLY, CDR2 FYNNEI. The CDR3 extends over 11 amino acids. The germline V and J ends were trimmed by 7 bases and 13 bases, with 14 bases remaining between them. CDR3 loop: CASMLGLGQYF. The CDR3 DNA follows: TGTGCCAGCATGTTAGGGTTGGGGCAGTACTTC. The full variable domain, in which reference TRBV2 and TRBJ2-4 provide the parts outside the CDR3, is EPEVTQTPSHQVTQMGQEVILRCVPISNHLYFYWYRQILGQKVEFLVSFYNNEISEKSEIFDDQFSVERPDGSNFTLKIRSTKLEDSAMYFCASMLGLGQYFGAGTRLSVL.

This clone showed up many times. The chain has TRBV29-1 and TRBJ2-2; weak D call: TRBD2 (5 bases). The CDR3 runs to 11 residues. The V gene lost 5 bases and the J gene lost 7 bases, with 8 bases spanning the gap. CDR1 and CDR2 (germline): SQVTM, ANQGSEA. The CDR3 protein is CSVRSGGELFF. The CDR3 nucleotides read TGCAGCGTTCGGAGCGGCGGGGAGCTGTTTTTT.